The clone carrying this T cell receptor beta chain has at least ten counts. Its antigen is undetermined. Universal primer sites and UMIs were introduced during 5'RACE template-switching synthesis of TCR cDNA. TCRdb re-analysed the 5' RACE reads in MiXCR, keeping a single row per CDR3 protein. This table has some 110,000 distinct CDR3 sequences, roughly 8.9% appearing once. The data are from a study of T cells after yellow fever vaccination. Overall study results and limits: The secondary response peaked faster, at day 5 versus 15, but was weaker. Clones from primary vaccination mostly reappeared after the booster (roughly 95% CD4, approximately 91% CD8). Contamination by abundant bulk-population clonotypes could be present in FACS-sorted repertoires.

CDR3 length equals 17 residues. The germline gives CDR1 SGHVS, CDR2 FQNEAQ. Trimming shortened V by 2 bases and J by 0 bases, and 14 bases separated the two germline ends. This sequence originates from a man aged 30 to 39 who received the YFV17D yellow fever vaccine. The material sequenced was CD8+ T cells sorted from PBMCs, taken 45 days after the yellow fever booster vaccination. The chain is built from TRBV7-8 and TRBJ1-5, with D perhaps TRBD1 (5 bases). This chain's CDR3 is CASSLLFSTVSNQPQHF. As DNA, the CDR3 is TGTGCCAGCAGCTTATTGTTTTCGACAGTTAGCAATCAGCCCCAGCATTTT.